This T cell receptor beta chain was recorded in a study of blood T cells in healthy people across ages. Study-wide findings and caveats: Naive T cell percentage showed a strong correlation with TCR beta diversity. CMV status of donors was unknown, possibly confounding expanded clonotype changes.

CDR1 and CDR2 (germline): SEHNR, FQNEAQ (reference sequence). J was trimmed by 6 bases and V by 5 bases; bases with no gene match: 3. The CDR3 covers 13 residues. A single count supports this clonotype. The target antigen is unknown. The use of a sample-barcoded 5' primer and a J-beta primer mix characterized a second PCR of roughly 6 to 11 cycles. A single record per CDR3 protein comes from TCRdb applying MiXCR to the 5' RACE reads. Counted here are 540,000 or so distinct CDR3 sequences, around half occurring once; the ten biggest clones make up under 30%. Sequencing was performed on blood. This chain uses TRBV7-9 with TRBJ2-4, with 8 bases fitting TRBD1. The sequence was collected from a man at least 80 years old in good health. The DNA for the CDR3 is TGTGCCAGCAGCGACGGACAGGGAAACATTCAGTACTTC. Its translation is CASSDGQGNIQYF.